The entry below gives a single T cell receptor beta chain sequence along with its context. Its antigen is unknown. This sample stems from a study of blood T cells in healthy people across ages. Combining a sample-barcoded 5' primer with a J-beta primer mix, a second PCR ran for roughly 7 to 11 cycles. TCRdb re-called the 5' RACE reads with MiXCR, one entry per CDR3 protein. This sample has approximately 850,000 distinct CDR3 sequences, with roughly 50% found just once. Each donor gave about 9.3 milliliters of peripheral blood. The amount of total RNA extracted per sample was at least 5.5 micrograms. Notes on the study in general: Observed TCR beta diversity per million T cells went down as age went up. This fall followed a roughly linear course with age. Both higher diversity and more naive CD4+ cells marked long-lived donors when set against aged donors.

Sample: blood. The TCR sequence derives from a man in his thirties or forties in good health.

The CDR3 nucleotides are TGCGCCAGCAGTGAGTGGGGTAGCGGGGTAAGGGAGCAGTACTTC. It codes for CASSEWGSGVREQYF. The J gene is TRBJ2-5, the V gene TRBV10-2; TRBD2 matches at 8 bases. Germline trimming cut 1 base from V and 11 bases from J; bases unmatched to any gene: 12. The CDR3 is 15 residues long. Germline-derived CDR1 and CDR2 are WSHSY and SAAADI.